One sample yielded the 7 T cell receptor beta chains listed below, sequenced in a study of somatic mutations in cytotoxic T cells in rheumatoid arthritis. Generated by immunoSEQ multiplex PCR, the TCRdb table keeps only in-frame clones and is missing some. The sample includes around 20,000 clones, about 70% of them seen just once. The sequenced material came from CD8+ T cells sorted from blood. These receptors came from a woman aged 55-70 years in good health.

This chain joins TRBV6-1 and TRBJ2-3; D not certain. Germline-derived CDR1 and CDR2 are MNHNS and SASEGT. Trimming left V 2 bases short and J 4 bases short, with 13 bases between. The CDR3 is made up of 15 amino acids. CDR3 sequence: CASSEQAVAADTQYF. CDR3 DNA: TGTGCCAGCAGTGAACAGGCAGTGGCGGCAGATACGCAGTATTTT.

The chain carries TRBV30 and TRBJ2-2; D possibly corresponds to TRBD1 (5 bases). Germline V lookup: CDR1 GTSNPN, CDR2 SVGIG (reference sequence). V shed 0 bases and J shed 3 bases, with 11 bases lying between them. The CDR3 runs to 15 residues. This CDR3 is CAWSVAGLDTGELFF. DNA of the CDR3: TGTGCCTGGAGTGTCGCAGGGTTGGACACCGGGGAGCTGTTTTTT.

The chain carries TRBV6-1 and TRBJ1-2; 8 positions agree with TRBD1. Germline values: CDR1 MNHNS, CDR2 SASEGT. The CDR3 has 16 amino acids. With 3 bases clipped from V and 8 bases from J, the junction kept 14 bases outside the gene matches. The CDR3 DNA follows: TGTGCCAGCAGTGATTCGATTGACAGGGGCCTGGAAGGCTACACCTTC. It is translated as CASSDSIDRGLEGYTF.

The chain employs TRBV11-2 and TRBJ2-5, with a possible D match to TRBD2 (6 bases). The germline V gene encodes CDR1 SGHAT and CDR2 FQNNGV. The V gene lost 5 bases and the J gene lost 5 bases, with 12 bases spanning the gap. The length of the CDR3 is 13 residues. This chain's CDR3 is CASSEGLPETQYF. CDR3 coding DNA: TGTGCCAGCAGCGAGGGACTTCCGGAGACCCAGTACTTC.

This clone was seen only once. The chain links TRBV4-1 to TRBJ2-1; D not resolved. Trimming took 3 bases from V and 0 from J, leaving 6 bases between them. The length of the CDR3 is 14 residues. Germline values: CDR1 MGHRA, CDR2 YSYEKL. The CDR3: CASSQGGSYNEQFF. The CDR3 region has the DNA TGCGCCAGCAGCCAGGGTGGCTCCTACAATGAGCAGTTCTTC.

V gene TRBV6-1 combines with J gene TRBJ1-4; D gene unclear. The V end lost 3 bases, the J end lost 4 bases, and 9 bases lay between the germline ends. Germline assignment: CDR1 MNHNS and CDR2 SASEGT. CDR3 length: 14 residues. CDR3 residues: CASSDRRNNEKLFF. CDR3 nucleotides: TGTGCCAGCAGTGATAGGCGGAATAATGAAAAACTGTTTTTT.

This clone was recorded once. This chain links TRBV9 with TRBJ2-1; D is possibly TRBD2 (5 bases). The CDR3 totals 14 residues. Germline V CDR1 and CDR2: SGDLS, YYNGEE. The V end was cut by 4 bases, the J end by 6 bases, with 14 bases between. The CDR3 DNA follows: TGTGCCAGCAGCCCCCGTGGAGGAGGCAATGAGCAGTTCTTC. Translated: CASSPRGGGNEQFF.